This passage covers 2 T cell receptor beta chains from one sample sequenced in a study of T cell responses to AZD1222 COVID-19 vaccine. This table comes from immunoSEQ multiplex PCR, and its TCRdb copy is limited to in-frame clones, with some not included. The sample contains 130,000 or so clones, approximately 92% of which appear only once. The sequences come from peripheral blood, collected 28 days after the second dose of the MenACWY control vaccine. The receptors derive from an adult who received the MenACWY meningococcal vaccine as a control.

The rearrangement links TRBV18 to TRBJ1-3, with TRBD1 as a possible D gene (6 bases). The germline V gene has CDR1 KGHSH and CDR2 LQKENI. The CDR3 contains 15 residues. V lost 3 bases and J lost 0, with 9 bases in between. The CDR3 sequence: CASSPGALSGNTIYF. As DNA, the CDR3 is TGTGCCAGCTCACCGGGGGCTCTCTCTGGAAACACCATATATTTT.

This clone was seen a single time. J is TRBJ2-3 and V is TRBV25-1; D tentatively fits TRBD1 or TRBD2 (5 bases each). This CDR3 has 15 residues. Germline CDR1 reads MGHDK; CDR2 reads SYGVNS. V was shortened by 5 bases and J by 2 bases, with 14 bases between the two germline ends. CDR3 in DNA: TGTGCCAGCAGTCCCGGGACCGGGACCACAGATACGCAGTATTTT. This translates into CASSPGTGTTDTQYF.